This TCR beta chain originates from a study of cytomegalovirus exposure and HLA in healthy donors. General study findings and limits: In vitro assays verified that a few CMV-associated chains recognized CMV antigens specifically.

A word on this clone: What it binds is unknown.

The CDR3 is made up of 17 amino acids. CDR1 is LGHNA and CDR2 is YSLEER in the germline V gene. The V and J ends lost 0 bases and 4 bases, in that order; junction bases with no gene match: 5. Researchers ran the PCR with 60 Vbeta and 13 Jbeta primers. Generated by immunoSEQ multiplex PCR, the TCRdb table keeps only in-frame clones and is missing some. The sample holds under 90,000 clones, approximately 71% seen once. Healthy bone marrow donors made up the donor group. The receptor comes from a woman between 40 and 55 years old in good health and CMV-seronegative. J is TRBJ2-1 and V is TRBV4-3; TRBD2 matches 11 bases. The specimen was PBMCs. The DNA for the CDR3 is TGCGCCAGCAGCCAAGATCTAGCTAGCGGGGGGTACAATGAGCAGTTCTTC. Its protein product is CASSQDLASGGYNEQFF.